These T cell receptor beta chains were read from a single sample in a study of cytomegalovirus exposure and HLA in healthy donors. Profiled with immunoSEQ multiplex PCR; TCRdb holds only in-frame clones, not every one. The profile shows around 150,000 clones, about 85% of them singletons. Sample: PBMCs. Receptors originate from a boy between 2 and 10 years old in good health and CMV-seronegative. The CDR3 runs from the conserved cysteine through the conserved F or W. Part of the rows lack a size; the others show once, few, many or a class for expanded clones.

CASSESRGRAPHEQFF,TRBV25-1,-
CASSQRWGPPANYGYTF,TRBV4-1,-
CASSPGQGAPEKLFF,TRBV6-1,-
CASSGIQGYVSYNEQFF,TRBV2,-
CASSLVFRDTGELFF,TRBV5-1,once
CASSLVPAYNQPQHF,TRBV7-8,-
CSVEDPLTGTDTYEQYF,TRBV29-1,-
CASSVQESGGSTEAFF,TRBV5-1,few
CASRTRPWKEQFF,TRBV2,once
CASSVGTAVRVPTYEQYF,TRBV27,-
CASSAQVPQHF,TRBV6-1,-
CAWSGRGGRGQPQHF,TRBV30,few
CATSTLLTSGNYQETQYF,TRBV15,-
CASSEPTSSSGGAWNQYF,TRBV6-4,-
CASRRESAYEQYF,TRBV7-9,few
CASSIKDRVFEQYF,TRBV18,-
CASRETPGVSSYEQYF,TRBV2,-
CASSLSLTSLVYNEQFF,TRBV28,-
CSARKLYEQYF,TRBV20-1,once
CASYATTQGTQYF,TRBV21-1,-